The 9 T cell receptor beta chains below come from one sample, sequenced in a study of T-cell reconstitution after alpha-beta-depleted transplantation in children. Preparation of the TCRbeta library involved a method that used unique molecular identifiers. Each CDR3 protein gets one entry after TCRdb re-called the PCR reads with MiXCR. The repertoire includes roughly 82,000 distinct CDR3 sequences, roughly 13% of them detected once, and 27% sits in the top ten. The sample here was PBMCs, mostly from graft donor cells, taken 180 days after TCRalphabeta/CD19-depleted stem cell transplant. These receptors came from a male patient aged 2-9 years who had a stem cell transplant for acute lymphoblastic leukemia, so the T cells may come from the graft donor.

This chain uses TRBV20-1 with TRBJ2-7; no firm D call. V was pared by 3 bases and J by 3 bases, with 12 bases between. Germline loops: CDR1 DFQATT, CDR2 SNEGSKA (reference sequence). This CDR3 contains 13 residues. The chain's CDR3 is CSASGKGIYEQYF. The CDR3 DNA follows: TGCAGTGCTAGTGGGAAAGGAATCTACGAGCAGTACTTC.

V usage is TRBV29-1 and J usage is TRBJ2-5, with a weak D call TRBD1 (7 bases). Germline V gene data show CDR1 as SQVTM and CDR2 as ANQGSEA. This CDR3 contains 13 residues. Trimming left V 6 bases short and J 5 bases short, with 16 bases between. CDR3 sequence reads: CSVEEGARETQYF. In nucleotides, the CDR3 is TGCAGCGTGGAGGAGGGGGCGCGGGAGACCCAGTACTTC.

The genes are TRBV7-2 and TRBJ1-1; D unresolved. V was pared by 5 bases and J by 1 base, with 8 bases between. The CDR3 runs to 13 residues. Germline loops: CDR1 SGHTA, CDR2 FQGNSA. CDR3 in amino acids: CASSHSGNTEAFF. CDR3 DNA: TGTGCCAGCAGCCATAGTGGGAACACTGAAGCTTTCTTT.

The table lists this clonotype with many counts. This chain connects TRBV20-1 to TRBJ1-5; a weak D match, TRBD1 (6 bases). The CDR3 extends over 14 amino acids. The V end lost 6 bases, the J end lost 1 base, and 13 bases lay between the germline ends. CDR1 is DFQATT, CDR2 SNEGSKA, per germline (reference sequence). The CDR3 region has the DNA TGCAGTGCAGGAGGGGGTAGGAGCAATCAGCCCCAGCATTTT. Translation gives CSAGGGRSNQPQHF.

The chain employs TRBV18 and TRBJ2-7; the match to TRBD2 covers 13 bases. The CDR3 consists of 14 residues. Germline V lookup: CDR1 KGHSH, CDR2 LQKENI. V shed 6 bases, J shed 6 bases, and the junction held 5 bases outside the gene matches. Here the CDR3 DNA reads TGTGCCAGCTCCAGGACTAGCGGGAGCTCCGAGCAGTACTTC. Residues: CASSRTSGSSEQYF.

The gene calls are TRBV7-2 and TRBJ2-3, with TRBD1 identical over 8 bases. This CDR3 spans 14 amino acids. With V trimmed by 7 bases and J by 5 bases, 8 bases remained unmatched. Germline loops: CDR1 SGHTA, CDR2 FQGNSA. The CDR3 region is CASIMRTGRDTQYF. As DNA, the CDR3 is TGTGCCAGCATCATGAGGACAGGGAGAGATACGCAGTATTTT.

This clonotype was picked up a small number of times. The rearrangement joins TRBV4-3 to TRBJ2-6; D is ambiguous. Trimming removed 5 bases at V and 0 bases at J, with 8 bases between. The germline gives CDR1 LGHNA, CDR2 YSLEER. The CDR3 is made up of 15 amino acids. The CDR3 DNA is TGCGCCAGCAGCGTTCCGGTCTCTGGGGCCAACGTCCTGACTTTC. Protein product: CASSVPVSGANVLTF.

This clonotype has a count of ten or more. The CDR3 DNA reads as TGCAGTGCTGCGCAGGGGGCTCCCGCCTACGAGCAGTACTTC. This translates into CSAAQGAPAYEQYF. V is TRBV20-1 and J is TRBJ2-7; 8 nucleotides agree with TRBD1. V was clipped by 5 bases and J by 2 bases; unmatched bases: 8. The CDR3 is 14 residues long. Looked up from germline, CDR1 is DFQATT and CDR2 is SNEGSKA (reference sequence).

This clonotype was counted between two and nine times. This chain connects TRBV20-1 to TRBJ2-5; TRBD2 agrees at 10 bases. The CDR3 has 18 residues. Germline V gene sequence: CDR1 DFQATT, CDR2 SNEGSKA (reference sequence). V lost 5 bases, J lost 0 bases, and 15 bases stayed unmatched. CDR3: CSAPRGPLAGPYQETQYF. CDR3 DNA sequence: TGCAGTGCTCCAAGGGGTCCACTAGCGGGACCCTACCAAGAGACCCAGTACTTC.